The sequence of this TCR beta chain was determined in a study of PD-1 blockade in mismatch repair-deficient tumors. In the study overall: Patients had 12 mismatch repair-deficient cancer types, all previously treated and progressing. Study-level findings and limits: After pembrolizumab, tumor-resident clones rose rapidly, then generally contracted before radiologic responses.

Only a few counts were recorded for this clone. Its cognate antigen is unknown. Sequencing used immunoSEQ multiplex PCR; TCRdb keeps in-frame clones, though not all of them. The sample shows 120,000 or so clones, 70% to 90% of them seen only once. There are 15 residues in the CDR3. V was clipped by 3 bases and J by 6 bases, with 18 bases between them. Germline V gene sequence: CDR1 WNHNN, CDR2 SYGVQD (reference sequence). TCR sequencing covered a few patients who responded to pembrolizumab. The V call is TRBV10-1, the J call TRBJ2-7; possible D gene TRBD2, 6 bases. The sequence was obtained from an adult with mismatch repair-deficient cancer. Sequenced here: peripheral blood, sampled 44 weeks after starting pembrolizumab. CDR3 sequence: CASSEGSGHLLEQYF. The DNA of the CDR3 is TGCGCCAGCAGTGAAGGTAGCGGCCATCTGCTCGAGCAGTACTTC.